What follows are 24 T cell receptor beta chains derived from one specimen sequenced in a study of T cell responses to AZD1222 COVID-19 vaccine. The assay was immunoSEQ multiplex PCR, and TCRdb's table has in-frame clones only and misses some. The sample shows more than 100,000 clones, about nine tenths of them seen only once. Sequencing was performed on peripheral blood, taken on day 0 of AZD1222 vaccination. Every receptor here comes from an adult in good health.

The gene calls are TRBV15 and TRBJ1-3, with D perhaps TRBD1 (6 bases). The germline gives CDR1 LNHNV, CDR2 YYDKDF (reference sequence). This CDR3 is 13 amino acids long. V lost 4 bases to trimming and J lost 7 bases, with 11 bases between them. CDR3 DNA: TGTGCCACCAGCAATAAGGGGGTTAACACCATATATTTT. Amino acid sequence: CATSNKGVNTIYF.

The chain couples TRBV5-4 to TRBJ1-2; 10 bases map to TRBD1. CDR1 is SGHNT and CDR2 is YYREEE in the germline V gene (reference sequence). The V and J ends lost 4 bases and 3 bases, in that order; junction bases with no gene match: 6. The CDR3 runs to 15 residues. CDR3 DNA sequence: TGTGCCAGCAGCCTGACAGGGGGCGATTACTATGGCTACACCTTC. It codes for CASSLTGGDYYGYTF.

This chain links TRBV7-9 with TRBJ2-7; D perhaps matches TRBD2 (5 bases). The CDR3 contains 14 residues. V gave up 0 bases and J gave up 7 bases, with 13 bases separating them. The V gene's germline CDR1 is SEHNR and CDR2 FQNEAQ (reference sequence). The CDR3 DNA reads TGTGCCAGCAGCTTAGCTGGCAGGCCGGGGGAGCAGTACTTC. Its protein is CASSLAGRPGEQYF.

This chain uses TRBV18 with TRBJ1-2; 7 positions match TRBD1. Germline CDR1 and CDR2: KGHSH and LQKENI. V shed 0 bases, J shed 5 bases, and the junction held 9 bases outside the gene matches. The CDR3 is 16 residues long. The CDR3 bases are TGTGCCAGCTCACCACCGGGAGGACAGGTTGGGTATGGCTACACCTTC. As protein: CASSPPGGQVGYGYTF.

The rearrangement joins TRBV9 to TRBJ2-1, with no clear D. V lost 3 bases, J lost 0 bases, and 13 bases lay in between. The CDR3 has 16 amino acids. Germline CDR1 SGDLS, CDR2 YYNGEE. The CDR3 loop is CASSDPGVSSYNEQFF. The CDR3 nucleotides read TGTGCCAGCAGCGACCCTGGGGTCAGCTCCTACAATGAGCAGTTCTTC. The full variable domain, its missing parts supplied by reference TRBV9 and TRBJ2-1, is DSGVTQTPKHLITATGQRVTLRCSPRSGDLSVYWYQQSLDQGLQFLIQYYNGEERAKGNILERFSAQQFPDLHSELNLSSLELGDSALYFCASSDPGVSSYNEQFFGPGTRLTVL.

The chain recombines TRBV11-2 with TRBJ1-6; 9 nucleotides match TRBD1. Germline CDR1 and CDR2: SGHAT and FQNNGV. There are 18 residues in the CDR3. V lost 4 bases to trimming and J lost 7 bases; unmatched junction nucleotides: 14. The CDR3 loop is CASSSSSGTGSPNSPLHF. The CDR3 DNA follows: TGTGCCAGCAGCTCATCGTCCGGGACAGGGTCCCCCAATTCACCCCTCCACTTT.

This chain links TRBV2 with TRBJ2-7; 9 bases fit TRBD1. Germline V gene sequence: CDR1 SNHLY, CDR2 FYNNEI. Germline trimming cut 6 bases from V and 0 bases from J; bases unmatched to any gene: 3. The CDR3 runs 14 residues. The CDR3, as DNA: TGTGCCAGCAGACCGGGACAGGGCTCCTACGAGCAGTACTTC. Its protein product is CASRPGQGSYEQYF.

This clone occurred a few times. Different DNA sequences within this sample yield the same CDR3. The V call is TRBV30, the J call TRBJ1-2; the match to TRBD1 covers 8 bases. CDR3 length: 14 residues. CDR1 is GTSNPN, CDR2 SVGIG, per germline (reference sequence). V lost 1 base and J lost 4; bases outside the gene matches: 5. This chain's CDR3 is CAWSGAGGFYGYTF. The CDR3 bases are TGTGCCTGGAGTGGGGCAGGGGGCTTCTATGGCTACACCTTC.

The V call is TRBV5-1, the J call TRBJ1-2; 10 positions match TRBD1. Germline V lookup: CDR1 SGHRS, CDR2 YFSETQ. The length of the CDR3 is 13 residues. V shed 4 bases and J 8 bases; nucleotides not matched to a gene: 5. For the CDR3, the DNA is TGCGCCAGCAGCCCCGGGACAGGGGAAGGCTACACCTTC. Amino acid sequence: CASSPGTGEGYTF. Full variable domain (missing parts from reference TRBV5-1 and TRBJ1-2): KAGVTQTPRYLIKTRGQQVTLSCSPISGHRSVSWYQQTPGQGLQFLFEYFSETQRNKGNFPGRFSGRQFSNSRSEMNVSTLELGDSALYLCASSPGTGEGYTFGSGTRLTVV.

The CDR3 sequence is CAWSAQLGGSGNTIYF. The CDR3, as DNA: TGTGCCTGGAGTGCCCAGTTGGGGGGCTCTGGAAACACCATATATTTT. This chain connects TRBV30 to TRBJ1-3; a weak D match, TRBD1 (5 bases). The V and J ends lost 1 base and 0 bases respectively, with 13 bases between them. The CDR3 consists of 16 residues. Germline CDR1 and CDR2: GTSNPN and SVGIG (reference sequence).

The CDR3 DNA sequence: TGTGCCAGCAGCCAAGGGGCTGGGAGGTCCTACAATGAGCAGTTCTTC. Amino acids: CASSQGAGRSYNEQFF. The chain recombines TRBV4-2 with TRBJ2-1; D might be TRBD2 (6 bases). V lost 1 base and J lost 1, with 11 bases in between. This CDR3 has 16 residues. Germline CDR1 reads LGHNA; CDR2 reads YNFKEQ.

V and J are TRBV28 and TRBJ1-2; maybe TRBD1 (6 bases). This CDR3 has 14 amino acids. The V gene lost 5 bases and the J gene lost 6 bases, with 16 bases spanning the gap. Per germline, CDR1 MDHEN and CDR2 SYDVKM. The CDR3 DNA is TGTGCCAGCAGTCCGCCGGGGGGGCCGCATGGCTACACCTTC. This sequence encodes CASSPPGGPHGYTF.

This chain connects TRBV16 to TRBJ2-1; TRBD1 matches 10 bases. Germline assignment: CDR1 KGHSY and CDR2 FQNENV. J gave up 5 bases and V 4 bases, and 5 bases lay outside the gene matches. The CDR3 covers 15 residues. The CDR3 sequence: CASSPRDRGNNEQFF. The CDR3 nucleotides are TGTGCCAGCAGCCCCCGGGACAGGGGCAACAATGAGCAGTTCTTC.

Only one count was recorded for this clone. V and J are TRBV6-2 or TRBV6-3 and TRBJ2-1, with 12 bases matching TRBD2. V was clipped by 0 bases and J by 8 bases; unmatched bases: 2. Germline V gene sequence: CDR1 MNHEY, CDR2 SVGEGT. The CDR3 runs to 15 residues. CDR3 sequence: CASSYSTSGSYEQFF. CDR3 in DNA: TGTGCCAGCAGTTACTCGACTAGCGGGAGTTATGAGCAGTTCTTC.

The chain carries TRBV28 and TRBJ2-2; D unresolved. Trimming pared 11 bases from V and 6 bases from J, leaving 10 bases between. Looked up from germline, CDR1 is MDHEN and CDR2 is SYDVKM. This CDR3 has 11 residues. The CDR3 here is CASQAPGELFF. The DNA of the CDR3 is TGTGCCTCGCAGGCACCCGGGGAGCTGTTTTTT.

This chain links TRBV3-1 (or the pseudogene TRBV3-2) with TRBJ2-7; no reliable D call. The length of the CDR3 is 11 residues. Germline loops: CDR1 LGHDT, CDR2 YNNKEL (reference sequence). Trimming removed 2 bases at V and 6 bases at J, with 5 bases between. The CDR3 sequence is CASSQLTEQYF. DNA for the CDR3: TGTGCCAGCAGCCAACTGACCGAGCAGTACTTC.

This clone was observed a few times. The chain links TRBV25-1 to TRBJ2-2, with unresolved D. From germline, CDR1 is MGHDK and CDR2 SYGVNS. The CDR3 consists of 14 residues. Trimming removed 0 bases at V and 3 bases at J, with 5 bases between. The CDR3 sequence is CASSEYRDTGELFF. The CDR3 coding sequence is TGTGCCAGCAGTGAATATAGGGACACCGGGGAGCTGTTTTTT.

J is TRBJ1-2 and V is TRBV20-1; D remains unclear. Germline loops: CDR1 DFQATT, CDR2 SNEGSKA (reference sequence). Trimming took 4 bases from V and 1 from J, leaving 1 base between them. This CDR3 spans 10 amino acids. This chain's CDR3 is CSANNYGYTF. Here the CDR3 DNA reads TGCAGTGCTAATAACTATGGCTACACCTTC.

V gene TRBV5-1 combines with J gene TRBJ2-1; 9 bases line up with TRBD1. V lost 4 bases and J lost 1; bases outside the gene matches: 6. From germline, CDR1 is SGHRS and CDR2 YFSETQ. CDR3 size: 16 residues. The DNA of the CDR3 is TGCGCCAGCAGCAGCATAGACAGGGGGTCCTACAATGAGCAGTTCTTC. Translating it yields CASSSIDRGSYNEQFF.

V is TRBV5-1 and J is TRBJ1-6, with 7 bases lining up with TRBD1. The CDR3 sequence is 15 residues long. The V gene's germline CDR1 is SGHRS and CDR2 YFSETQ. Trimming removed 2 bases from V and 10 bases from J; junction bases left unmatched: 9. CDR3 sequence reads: CASSLDTGVSSPLHF. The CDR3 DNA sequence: TGCGCCAGCAGCTTAGATACAGGGGTTTCCTCACCCCTCCACTTT.

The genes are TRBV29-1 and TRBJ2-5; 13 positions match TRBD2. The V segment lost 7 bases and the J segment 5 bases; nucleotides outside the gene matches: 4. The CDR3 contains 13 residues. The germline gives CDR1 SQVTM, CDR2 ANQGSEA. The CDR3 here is CSELAGGPETQYF. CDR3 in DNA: TGCAGCGAACTAGCGGGAGGGCCGGAGACCCAGTACTTC. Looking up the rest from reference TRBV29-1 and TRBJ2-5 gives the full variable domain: SAVISQKPSRDICQRGTSLTIQCQVDSQVTMMFWYRQQPGQSLTLIATANQGSEATYESGFVIDKFPISRPNLTFSTLTVSNMSPEDSSIYLCSELAGGPETQYFGPGTRLLVL.

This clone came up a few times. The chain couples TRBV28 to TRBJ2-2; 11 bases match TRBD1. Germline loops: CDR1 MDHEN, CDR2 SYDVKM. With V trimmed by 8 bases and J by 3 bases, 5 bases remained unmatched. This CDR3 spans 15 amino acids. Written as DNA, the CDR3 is TGTGCCAGCCGCCCGGGACAGGGGGACACCGGGGAGCTGTTTTTT. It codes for CASRPGQGDTGELFF.

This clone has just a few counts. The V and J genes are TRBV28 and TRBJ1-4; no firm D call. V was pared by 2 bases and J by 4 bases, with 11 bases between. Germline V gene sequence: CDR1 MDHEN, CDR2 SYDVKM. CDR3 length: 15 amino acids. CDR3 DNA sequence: TGTGCCAGCAGTTTAGGAGGGCTCGGTAATGAAAAACTGTTTTTT. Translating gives CASSLGGLGNEKLFF.

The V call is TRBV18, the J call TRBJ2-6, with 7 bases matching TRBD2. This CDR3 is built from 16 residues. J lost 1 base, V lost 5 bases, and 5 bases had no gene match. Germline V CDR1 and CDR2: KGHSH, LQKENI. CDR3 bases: TGTGCCAGCTCAGCCATTAGCGGGTCTGGGGCCAACGTCCTGACTTTC. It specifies CASSAISGSGANVLTF.